This T cell receptor beta chain emerged from a study of T-cell memory formation after mild COVID-19. This clonotype was found a few times. The antigen is undetermined. Germline CDR1 is SGHAT and CDR2 is FQDESV (reference sequence). The length of the CDR3 is 16 residues. Deletions cut 4 bases from V and 4 bases from J, with 19 bases between. After 5'RACE with constant-segment primers, TCR alpha and TCR beta cDNA libraries carrying sample barcodes and UMIs were obtained. TCRdb reprocessed the 5' RACE reads with MiXCR, giving one entry per CDR3 protein. This table holds about 290,000 distinct CDR3 sequences, 18% found once. Study results and caveats: A balance of CD4 and CD8 characterized clones contracting day 15 to 85, whereas later expanders leaned CD4+.

The chain recombines TRBV11-1 with TRBJ1-2; no definite D call. The clonotype was recovered from a man aged 18 to 30 who had mild COVID-19 (a few samples of this study predate the infection). Cell type and time point are not known. Sequenced input: PBMCs or a T cell subset sorted from them (not recorded which). CDR3 nucleotide sequence: TGTGCCAGCAGCTACTTACCGGGTCCTGCGGGCTATGGCTACACCTTC. Translating gives CASSYLPGPAGYGYTF.